Listed here are 8 T cell receptor beta chains from one sample, sequenced in a study of a mutant IDH1 vaccine in newly diagnosed glioma. These receptors have no identified antigens. Time point in this sample: week 5, during vaccination. With topical imiquimod, each dose of the vaccine consisted of 300 ug of mutant IDH1 20-mer peptide. Profiling relied on immunoSEQ multiplex PCR, and the TCRdb table lists in-frame clones only, not all of them. The profile shows under 45,000 clones, roughly 81% of them singletons. The source material was PBMCs, sampled from a glioma patient whose treatment included an IDH1 peptide vaccine. The receptors here all came from a man aged 50 or older with glioma.

The chain is built from TRBV15 and TRBJ1-2; D is unclear. The CDR3 spans 14 residues. Trimming stripped 1 base from V and 2 bases from J, with 8 bases between. Germline CDR1 and CDR2: LNHNV and YYDKDF (reference sequence). The CDR3 here is CATSRVVQNYGYTF. DNA of the CDR3: TGTGCCACCAGCAGAGTGGTCCAGAACTATGGCTACACCTTC.

V and J are TRBV21-1 and TRBJ2-1; TRBD2 was called by the table and not checked on the DNA. TRBV21-1 corresponds to a pseudogene. This CDR3 spans 13 amino acids. The CDR3 loop is CASSTSSYNEQFF. Here the CDR3 DNA reads TGTGCCAGCAGCACTAGCTCCTACAATGAGCAGTTCTTC.

V and J are TRBV6-5 and TRBJ1-2; TRBD1 matches 10 bases. This CDR3 spans 15 amino acids. Unmatched junction bases numbered 4, after V lost 4 bases and J lost 2 bases. Per germline, CDR1 MNHEY and CDR2 SVGAGI. The CDR3 DNA reads TGTGCCAGCAGTTCCGACAGGGGGCGCAACTATGGCTACACCTTC. It encodes CASSSDRGRNYGYTF.

This clone was picked up one time. The chain uses TRBV12-5 and TRBJ2-7; a weak D match, TRBD1 (6 bases). The V end was cut by 4 bases, the J end by 6 bases, with 13 bases between. The germline CDR1 and CDR2 sequences are LGHNT and FRNRAP. The CDR3 extends over 13 amino acids. The DNA of the CDR3 is TGTGCTAGTGGTTCGCTAGAACAGGGCGAGCAGTACTTC. Amino acid sequence: CASGSLEQGEQYF.

Sample share makes this clone medium-sized. The J gene is TRBJ2-1, the V gene TRBV4-1; 10 bases fit TRBD2. This CDR3 region has 16 residues. Germline V CDR1 and CDR2: MGHRA, YSYEKL. J was trimmed by 7 bases and V by 4 bases; bases with no gene match: 10. This CDR3 reads CASSLLGTSGVNEQFF. In nucleotides, the CDR3 is TGCGCCAGCAGCCTACTTGGCACTAGCGGGGTAAATGAGCAGTTCTTC.

The chain employs TRBV7-9 and TRBJ1-2; 9 nucleotides line up with TRBD1. Losses at the gene ends were 0 bases for V and 5 bases for J; bases not matched to a gene: 4. Germline-derived CDR1 and CDR2 are SEHNR and FQNEAQ (reference sequence). There are 15 residues in the CDR3. CDR3 sequence reads: CASSLAGTGTYGYTF. CDR3 nucleotides: TGTGCCAGCAGCTTAGCCGGGACAGGGACATATGGCTACACCTTC.

The chain links TRBV11-2 to TRBJ2-2; D unresolved. The V end lost 5 bases, the J end lost 2 bases, and 3 bases lay between the germline ends. This CDR3 spans 12 amino acids. Germline CDR1 and CDR2: SGHAT and FQNNGV. CDR3 region: CASSPNTGELFF. The CDR3, as DNA: TGTGCCAGCAGCCCAAACACCGGGGAGCTGTTTTTT.

V and J are TRBV6-1 and TRBJ1-5, with D unresolved. V lost 3 bases to trimming and J lost 4 bases, with 13 bases between them. From germline, CDR1 is MNHNS and CDR2 SASEGT. The CDR3 has 15 residues. This CDR3 is CASSDYGRPNQPQHF. DNA of the CDR3: TGTGCCAGCAGTGATTATGGCAGGCCTAATCAGCCCCAGCATTTT.